This T cell receptor beta chain was captured by sequencing in a study of T cell repertoires in cytomegalovirus infection. This clonotype showed up many times. The antigen remains unidentified. TCRdb fed the reads into MiXCR, producing one record per CDR3 protein. In the table there are hundreds of thousands of distinct CDR3 sequences, 33% of which are singletons. This CDR3 is built from 14 residues. Looked up from germline, CDR1 is SGHVS and CDR2 is FNYEAQ. With V trimmed by 2 bases and J by 0 bases, 1 base remained unmatched. The sequencing used cultured PBMCs, collected from culture after CMV antigen stimulation. This chain joins TRBV7-6 and TRBJ2-7; 7 bases line up with TRBD1. The TCR originated in a human donor in good health (CMV status not recorded). Some clones in this sample may be carry-over from other donors' samples. CDR3 sequence (DNA): TGTGCCAGCAGCTTAAGGACAGGCTCCTACGAGCAGTACTTC. The encoded protein is CASSLRTGSYEQYF.